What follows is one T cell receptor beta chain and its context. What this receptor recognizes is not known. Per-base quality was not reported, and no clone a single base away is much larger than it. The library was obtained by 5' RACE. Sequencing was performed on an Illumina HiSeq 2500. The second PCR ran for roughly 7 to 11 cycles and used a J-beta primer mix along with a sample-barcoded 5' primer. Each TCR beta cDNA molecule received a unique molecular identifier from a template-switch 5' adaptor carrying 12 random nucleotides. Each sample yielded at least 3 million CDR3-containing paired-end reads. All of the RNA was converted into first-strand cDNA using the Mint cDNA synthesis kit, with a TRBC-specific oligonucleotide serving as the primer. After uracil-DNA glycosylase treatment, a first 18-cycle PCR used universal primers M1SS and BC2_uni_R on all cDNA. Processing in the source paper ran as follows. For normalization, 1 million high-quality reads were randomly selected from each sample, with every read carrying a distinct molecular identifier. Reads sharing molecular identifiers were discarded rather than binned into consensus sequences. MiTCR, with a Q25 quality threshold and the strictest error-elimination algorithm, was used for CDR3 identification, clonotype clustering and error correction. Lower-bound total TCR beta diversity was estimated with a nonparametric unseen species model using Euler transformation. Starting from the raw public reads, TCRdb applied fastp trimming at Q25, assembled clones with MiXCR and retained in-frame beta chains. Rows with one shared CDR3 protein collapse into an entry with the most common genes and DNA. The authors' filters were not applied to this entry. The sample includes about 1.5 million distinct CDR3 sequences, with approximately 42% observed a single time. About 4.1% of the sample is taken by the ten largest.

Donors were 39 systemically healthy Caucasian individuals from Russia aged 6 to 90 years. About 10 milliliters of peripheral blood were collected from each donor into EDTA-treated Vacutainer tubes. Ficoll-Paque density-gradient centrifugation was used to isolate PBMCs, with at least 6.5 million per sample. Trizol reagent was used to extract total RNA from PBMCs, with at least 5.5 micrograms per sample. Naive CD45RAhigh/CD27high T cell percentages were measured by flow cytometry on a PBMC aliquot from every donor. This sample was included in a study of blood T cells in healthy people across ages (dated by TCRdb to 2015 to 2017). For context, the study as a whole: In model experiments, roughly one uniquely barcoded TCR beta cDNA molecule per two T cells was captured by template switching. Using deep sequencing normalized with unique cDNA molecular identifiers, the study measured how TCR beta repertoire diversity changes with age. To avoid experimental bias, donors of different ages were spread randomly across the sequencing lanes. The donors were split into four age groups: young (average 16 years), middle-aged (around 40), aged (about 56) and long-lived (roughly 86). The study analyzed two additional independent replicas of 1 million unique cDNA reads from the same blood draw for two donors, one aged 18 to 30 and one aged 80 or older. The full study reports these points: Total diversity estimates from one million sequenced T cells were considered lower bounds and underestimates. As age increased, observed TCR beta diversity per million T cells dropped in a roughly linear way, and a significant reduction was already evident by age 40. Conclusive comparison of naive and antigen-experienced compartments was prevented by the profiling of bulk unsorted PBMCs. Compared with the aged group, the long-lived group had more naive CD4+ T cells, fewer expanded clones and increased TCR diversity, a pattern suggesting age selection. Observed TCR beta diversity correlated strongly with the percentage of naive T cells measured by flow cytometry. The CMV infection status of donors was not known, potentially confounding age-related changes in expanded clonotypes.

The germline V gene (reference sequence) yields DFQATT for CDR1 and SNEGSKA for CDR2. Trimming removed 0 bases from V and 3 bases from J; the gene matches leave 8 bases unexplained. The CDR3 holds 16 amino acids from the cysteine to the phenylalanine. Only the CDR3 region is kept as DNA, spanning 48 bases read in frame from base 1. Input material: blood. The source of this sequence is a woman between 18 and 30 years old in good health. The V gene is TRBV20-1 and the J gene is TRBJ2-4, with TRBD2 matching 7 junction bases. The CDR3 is CSARDRYGGIKNIQYF. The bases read TGCAGTGCTAGAGACCGATACGGGGGGATCAAAAACATTCAGTACTTC.